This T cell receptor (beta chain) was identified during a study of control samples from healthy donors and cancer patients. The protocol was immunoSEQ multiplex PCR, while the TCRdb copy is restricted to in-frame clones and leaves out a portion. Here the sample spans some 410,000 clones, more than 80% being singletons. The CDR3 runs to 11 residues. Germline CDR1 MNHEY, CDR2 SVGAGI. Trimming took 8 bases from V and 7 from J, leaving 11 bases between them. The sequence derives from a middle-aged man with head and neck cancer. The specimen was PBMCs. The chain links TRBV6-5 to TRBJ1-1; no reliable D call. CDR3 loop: CASVGVFEAFF. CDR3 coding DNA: TGTGCCAGCGTTGGAGTGTTTGAAGCTTTCTTT.